Listed below are T cell receptor beta chains from one sample, sequenced in a study of blood T cell repertoires in COVID-19. Generated by immunoSEQ multiplex PCR, the TCRdb table keeps only in-frame clones and is missing some. The top ten clones hold about 6.6% of a sample with 150,000 to 200,000 clones, 88% of them seen once. The sequenced material came from PBMCs or T cells enriched from blood (not recorded which). Receptors were obtained from a woman aged 50 to 65 who had recovered from COVID-19. CDR3s leave out the opening cysteine and the closing phenylalanine or tryptophan. D genes are given only for firm matches.

J	D	V	CDR3
TRBJ1-5	TRBD1	TRBV6-5	ASRLGQASNQPQH
TRBJ1-1	-	TRBV5-1	ASSLLQGVDTEAF
TRBJ1-1	-	TRBV6-5	AANGGLSEAF
TRBJ1-5	-	TRBV24-1	ATSDLGVNQPQH
TRBJ1-2	TRBD1	TRBV7-9	ASSLGQGTSYT
TRBJ1-6	-	TRBV7-2	ASSLGQVYSPLH
TRBJ2-3	TRBD2	TRBV7-2	ASSPGGRGDFTDTQY
TRBJ1-6	TRBD1	TRBV29-1	SVRDSGNSPLH
TRBJ2-7	TRBD1	TRBV28	ASSSGQGASFYEQY
TRBJ2-2	-	TRBV5-1	ASSLGIQAGELF
TRBJ2-3	-	TRBV29-1	SACSGHYTDTQY
TRBJ1-1	TRBD1	TRBV11-1	ASRYRQGSTEAF
TRBJ2-3	-	TRBV14	ASSTRGQGNTQY
TRBJ1-2	TRBD1	TRBV12-3/TRBV12-4	ASGQQGGHGYT
TRBJ2-5	TRBD1	TRBV5-4	ASSVDRGGHETQY
TRBJ1-2	-	TRBV7-2	ASSILLRGEGYT
TRBJ2-7	-	TRBV27	ASSRTGLSSYEQY
TRBJ1-1	-	TRBV5-1	ASSLDSLEAF
TRBJ2-3	TRBD1	TRBV5-6	ASSLGQGRTDTQY
TRBJ1-3	-	TRBV7-2	ASSLVEITNSGNTIY